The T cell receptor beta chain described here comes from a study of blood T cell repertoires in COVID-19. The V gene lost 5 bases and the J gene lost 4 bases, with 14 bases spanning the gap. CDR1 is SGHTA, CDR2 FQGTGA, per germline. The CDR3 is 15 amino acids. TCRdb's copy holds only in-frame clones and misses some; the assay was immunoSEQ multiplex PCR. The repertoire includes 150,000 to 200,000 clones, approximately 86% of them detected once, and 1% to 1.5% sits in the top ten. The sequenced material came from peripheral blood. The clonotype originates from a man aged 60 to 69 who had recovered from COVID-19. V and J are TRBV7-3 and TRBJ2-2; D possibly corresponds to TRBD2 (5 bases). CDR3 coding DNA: TGTGCCAGCAGCCTCGAGGGCACAACCACCGGGGAGCTGTTTTTT. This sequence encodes CASSLEGTTTGELFF.